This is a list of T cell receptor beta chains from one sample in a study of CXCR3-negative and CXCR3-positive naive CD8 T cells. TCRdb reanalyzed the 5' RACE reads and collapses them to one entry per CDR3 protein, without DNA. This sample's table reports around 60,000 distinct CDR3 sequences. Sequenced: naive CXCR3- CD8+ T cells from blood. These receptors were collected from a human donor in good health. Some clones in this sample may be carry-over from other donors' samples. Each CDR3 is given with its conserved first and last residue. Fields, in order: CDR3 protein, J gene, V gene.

CDR3aa: CASSFRLAGGRADTQYF
j_gene: TRBJ2-3
v_gene: TRBV7-2

CDR3aa: CASSPRGGNEQFF
j_gene: TRBJ2-1
v_gene: TRBV4-3

CDR3aa: CASSLDGTQETQYF
j_gene: TRBJ2-5
v_gene: TRBV7-3

CDR3aa: CASGLVGPYNEQFF
j_gene: TRBJ2-1
v_gene: TRBV12-5

CDR3aa: CASSDSSGSYNEQFF
j_gene: TRBJ2-1
v_gene: TRBV2

CDR3aa: CASSLGGVAPARSGAYEQYF
j_gene: TRBJ2-7
v_gene: TRBV7-6

CDR3aa: CASSFGMPGQGTSPKVYNSPLHF
j_gene: TRBJ1-6
v_gene: TRBV12-3/TRBV12-4

CDR3aa: CASRGQANTEAFF
j_gene: TRBJ1-1
v_gene: TRBV6-1

CDR3aa: CASSLGSSGGLYTEQFF
j_gene: TRBJ2-1
v_gene: TRBV7-6

CDR3aa: CASSIEGVGSYNEQFF
j_gene: TRBJ2-1
v_gene: TRBV19

CDR3aa: CATSRDQNYEQYF
j_gene: TRBJ2-7
v_gene: TRBV15

CDR3aa: CASSQDKRSSYEQYF
j_gene: TRBJ2-7
v_gene: TRBV4-3

CDR3aa: CASSFKASAYLAKNIQYF
j_gene: TRBJ2-4
v_gene: TRBV6-5

CDR3aa: CASSLGSIYEKYF
j_gene: TRBJ2-7
v_gene: TRBV5-1

CDR3aa: CASSRGTAYEQYF
j_gene: TRBJ2-7
v_gene: TRBV5-1

CDR3aa: CASSQEGLGWRSYEQYF
j_gene: TRBJ2-7
v_gene: TRBV3-1

CDR3aa: CASSVQSGTEAFF
j_gene: TRBJ1-1
v_gene: TRBV9

CDR3aa: CASSYGLANEQFF
j_gene: TRBJ2-1
v_gene: TRBV7-6

CDR3aa: CASSWGKTPAEAFF
j_gene: TRBJ1-1
v_gene: TRBV7-2

CDR3aa: CASSELPGQEYEQFF
j_gene: TRBJ2-1
v_gene: TRBV7-2

CDR3aa: CASSSIPYEQYF
j_gene: TRBJ2-7
v_gene: TRBV13

CDR3aa: CSARDSPFGYTF
j_gene: TRBJ1-2
v_gene: TRBV29-1

CDR3aa: CASSSPGTGENTEAFF
j_gene: TRBJ1-1
v_gene: TRBV7-9

CDR3aa: CASSDLLAGGPYNEQFF
j_gene: TRBJ2-1
v_gene: TRBV25-1

CDR3aa: CASSLAASSMDNTEAFF
j_gene: TRBJ1-1
v_gene: TRBV5-6

CDR3aa: CASSEPTGEQETQYF
j_gene: TRBJ2-5
v_gene: TRBV25-1

CDR3aa: CASSFAGYEQYF
j_gene: TRBJ2-7
v_gene: TRBV13

CDR3aa: CASILSGALYEQYF
j_gene: TRBJ2-7
v_gene: TRBV19

CDR3aa: CSVGSRDSGNTIYF
j_gene: TRBJ1-3
v_gene: TRBV29-1

CDR3aa: CASSLVGGVHNEQFF
j_gene: TRBJ2-1
v_gene: TRBV11-2

CDR3aa: CASSLVAGPDYNEQYF
j_gene: TRBJ2-7
v_gene: TRBV7-9

CDR3aa: CASSLSPDTYEQYF
j_gene: TRBJ2-7
v_gene: TRBV7-3